These 14 T cell receptor beta chains were all obtained from the same sample, sequenced in a study of blood T cell repertoires in COVID-19 (dated by TCRdb to 2020 to 2021). Receptors were amplified or captured by the immunoSEQ multiplex PCR assay. TCRdb's version of the immuneACCESS table is confined to in-frame rearrangements and falls short of the full clone set. An unresolved V gene accounts for under half of the shortfall where checked; the remainder is of unknown origin. The sample table holds a few hundred thousand clones, of which roughly nine tenths were seen once. The top ten hold 1% of the sample. What was sequenced was PBMCs or T cells enriched from blood (not recorded which). The origin of the receptors is a man younger than 35 who had recovered from COVID-19.

CDR3 sequence: CASTRTGDQPQHF. The DNA of the CDR3 is TGTGCCAGCACTAGGACAGGGGATCAGCCCCAGCATTTT. The chain uses TRBV18 and TRBJ1-5; TRBD1 matches at 9 bases. Germline CDR1 is KGHSH and CDR2 is LQKENI. Germline trimming cut 8 bases from V and 5 bases from J; bases unmatched to any gene: 4. The CDR3 is 13 residues long.

The rearrangement uses TRBV5-1 and TRBJ2-5; tentative D call: TRBD2 (5 bases). V was clipped by 0 bases and J by 1 base, with 7 bases between them. CDR1 is SGHRS and CDR2 is YFSETQ in the germline V gene. The CDR3 has 14 residues. CDR3: CASSLAGIQETQYF. CDR3 in DNA: TGCGCCAGCAGCTTGGCCGGGATCCAAGAGACCCAGTACTTC.

The chain is built from TRBV12-1 and TRBJ1-6; the table's D call of TRBD1 was not tested on the DNA. TRBV12-1 is tagged as a pseudogene. The CDR3 covers 15 residues. As DNA, the CDR3 is TGTGCCAGCAGCTTTTGGACAGGGAGGGATTCACCCCTCCACTTT. Translating gives CASSFWTGRDSPLHF.

V usage is TRBV3-1 (or the pseudogene TRBV3-2) and J usage is TRBJ1-1, with D unresolved. The V gene's germline CDR1 is LGHDT and CDR2 YNNKEL (reference sequence). The CDR3 covers 16 residues. V gave up 4 bases and J gave up 1 base, with 16 bases separating them. Written as DNA, the CDR3 is TGTGCCAGCAGCCCACTACGGGGTACACCGAACACTGAAGCTTTCTTT. As protein: CASSPLRGTPNTEAFF.

This chain uses TRBV14 with TRBJ2-5; TRBD1 might be the D (5 bases). Trimming cost V 3 bases and J 4 bases, with 12 bases left between them. The length of the CDR3 is 14 residues. Per germline, CDR1 SGHDN and CDR2 FVKESK. CDR3 amino acids: CASSHPGRVETQYF. CDR3 nucleotide sequence: TGTGCCAGCAGCCACCCCGGCAGGGTAGAGACCCAGTACTTC. Using reference TRBV14 and TRBJ2-5 for the parts outside the CDR3, the full variable domain is EAGVTQFPSHSVIEKGQTVTLRCDPISGHDNLYWYRRVMGKEIKFLLHFVKESKQDESGMPNNRFLAERTGGTYSTLKVQPAELEDSGVYFCASSHPGRVETQYFGPGTRLLVL.

The V and J genes are TRBV30 and TRBJ2-7; TRBD1 is a possible D gene (5 bases). The germline V and J ends were trimmed by 4 bases and 1 base, with 23 bases remaining between them. Germline V gene sequence: CDR1 GTSNPN, CDR2 SVGIG (reference sequence). The CDR3 length is 17 residues. The CDR3 DNA is TGTGCCTGGATTGGCGGTACGACAGTCAAGGGGTCCTACGAGCAGTACTTC. Translation: CAWIGGTTVKGSYEQYF.

The chain recombines TRBV11-2 with TRBJ2-7; 9 bases line up with TRBD2. The V segment lost 1 base and the J segment 4 bases; nucleotides outside the gene matches: 8. This CDR3 region has 16 residues. Germline V gives CDR1 SGHAT, CDR2 FQNNGV. CDR3 sequence reads: CASSLVSRLAGYEQYF. CDR3 coding DNA: TGTGCCAGCAGCTTAGTCAGTCGGCTAGCGGGATACGAGCAGTACTTC.

V usage is TRBV3-1 (or the pseudogene TRBV3-2) and J usage is TRBJ2-2; 7 bases agree with TRBD2. The CDR3 sequence is 14 residues long. J gave up 6 bases and V 5 bases, and 6 bases lay outside the gene matches. Germline CDR1 and CDR2: LGHDT and YNNKEL (reference sequence). This CDR3 reads CASSKRLASGELFF. DNA for the CDR3: TGTGCCAGCAGCAAGCGACTAGCTTCCGGGGAGCTGTTTTTT.

V is TRBV2 and J is TRBJ2-7; D perhaps matches TRBD1 (6 bases). There are 13 residues in the CDR3. Trimming pared 4 bases from V and 3 bases from J, leaving 10 bases between. Germline lookup yields CDR1 SNHLY and CDR2 FYNNEI. CDR3 region: CASSGQANYEQYF. CDR3 sequence (DNA): TGTGCCAGCAGTGGACAGGCGAACTACGAGCAGTACTTC.

The chain employs TRBV21-1 and TRBJ2-7; TRBD1, the D gene given by the table, was not confirmed from the DNA. TRBV21-1 is shown as a pseudogene. This CDR3 is built from 15 residues. CDR3 residues: CASRGQLKPFYEQYF. CDR3 DNA: TGTGCCAGCCGTGGGCAGCTCAAGCCCTTCTACGAGCAGTACTTC.

The chain has TRBV29-1 and TRBJ1-2, with a tentative D call TRBD1 (6 bases). V shed 2 bases and J shed 2 bases, with 12 bases lying between them. The CDR3 runs 14 residues. The germline V gene encodes CDR1 SQVTM and CDR2 ANQGSEA. In DNA, the CDR3 is TGCAGCGTTGAACGGACAGAAAACAACTATGGCTACACCTTC. Its translation is CSVERTENNYGYTF.

The rearrangement uses TRBV2 and TRBJ1-4; TRBD1 matches 7 bases. Germline trimming cut 6 bases from V and 4 bases from J; bases unmatched to any gene: 8. The CDR3 consists of 15 residues. CDR1 is SNHLY, CDR2 FYNNEI, per germline. The CDR3 DNA reads as TGTGCCAGCAGCGAAACCGGGACAGATAATGAAAAACTGTTTTTT. It codes for CASSETGTDNEKLFF.

The V gene is TRBV27, the J gene TRBJ2-7; D perhaps matches TRBD1 (5 bases). Germline V gene sequence: CDR1 MNHEY, CDR2 SMNVEV (reference sequence). V shed 5 bases and J shed 4 bases, with 9 bases lying between them. The CDR3 sequence is 12 residues long. The chain's CDR3 is CASSPQGYEQYF. The CDR3 coding sequence is TGTGCCAGCAGTCCCCAGGGATACGAGCAGTACTTC.

J is TRBJ2-1 and V is TRBV9, with D possibly TRBD2 on 6 matching bases. The CDR3 has 16 residues. The germline V gene has CDR1 SGDLS and CDR2 YYNGEE. V shed 0 bases and J shed 4 bases, with 14 bases lying between them. The CDR3 region is CASSVGGVSGYNEQFF. CDR3 in DNA: TGTGCCAGCAGCGTAGGAGGGGTGAGCGGGTACAATGAGCAGTTCTTC. Looking up the rest from reference TRBV9 and TRBJ2-1 gives the full variable domain: DSGVTQTPKHLITATGQRVTLRCSPRSGDLSVYWYQQSLDQGLQFLIQYYNGEERAKGNILERFSAQQFPDLHSELNLSSLELGDSALYFCASSVGGVSGYNEQFFGPGTRLTVL.